This entry lists 22 T cell receptor beta chains sequenced from one sample in a study of blood T cells in healthy people across ages. A sample-barcoded 5' primer and a J-beta primer mix were used in a second PCR of about 7 to 11 cycles. TCRdb re-analysed the 5' RACE reads in MiXCR, keeping a single row per CDR3 protein. The data show about 1.6 million distinct CDR3 sequences, 30% to 35% seen once. Material for sequencing was blood. The origin of the receptors is a woman aged 25 to 39 in good health.

The J gene is TRBJ2-7, the V gene TRBV6-1; D is possibly TRBD1 (5 bases). The V end lost 6 bases, the J end lost 0 bases, and 9 bases lay between the germline ends. The CDR3 is 13 residues long. CDR1 and CDR2 from the germline V gene are MNHNS and SASEGT. The CDR3 sequence is CASRKDNSYEQYF. CDR3 coding DNA: TGTGCCAGCAGGAAGGACAACTCCTACGAGCAGTACTTC.

This clonotype was counted ten times or more. The gene calls are TRBV15 and TRBJ2-3; no clear D gene. Between the trimmed V and J ends, which lost 0 bases and 4 bases, there was a span of 5 bases. Germline CDR1 reads LNHNV; CDR2 reads YYDKDF (reference sequence). CDR3 length equals 13 residues. CDR3 sequence (DNA): TGTGCCACCAGCAGAGATCTTGCAGATACGCAGTATTTT. Its translation: CATSRDLADTQYF.

To note about this clonotype: A read error may account for a junction end that differs from germline. This sequence joins TRBV7-6 and TRBJ1-4; a weak D match, TRBD1 (6 bases). Per the germline V gene, CDR1 is SGHVS and CDR2 is FNYEAQ. The CDR3 totals 16 residues. In DNA, the CDR3 is TGCGCCAGCAGCCTTATAGGGGGACAACAGGGTGAAAAACTGTTTTTT. It yields the protein CASSLIGGQQGEKLFF. The full variable domain, with the rest looked up from reference TRBV7-6 and TRBJ1-4, is GAGVSQSPRYKVTKRGQDVALRCDPISGHVSLYWYRQALGQGPEFLTYFNYEAQQDKSGLPNDRFSAERPEGSISTLTIQRTEQRDSAMYRCASSLIGGQQGEKLFFGSGTQLSVL.

Here the CDR3 DNA reads TGTGCCAGCAGACGGGCCTCCTACAATGAGCAGTTCTTC. Amino acids: CASRRASYNEQFF. The genes are TRBV7-2 and TRBJ2-1; the D is unclear. The CDR3 has 13 residues. Germline loops: CDR1 SGHTA, CDR2 FQGNSA. V lost 6 bases and J lost 0, with 6 bases in between. Full variable domain (missing parts from reference TRBV7-2 and TRBJ2-1): GAGVSQSPSNKVTEKGKDVELRCDPISGHTALYWYRQSLGQGLEFLIYFQGNSAPDKSGLPSDRFSAERTGGSVSTLTIQRTQQEDSAVYLCASRRASYNEQFFGPGTRLTVL.

This clonotype was counted a few times. The chain uses TRBV11-2 and TRBJ1-2; 8 bases match TRBD1. Germline V CDR1 and CDR2: SGHAT, FQNNGV. V was pared by 4 bases and J by 6 bases, with 4 bases of the junction left unmatched. This CDR3 is 13 amino acids long. The DNA of the CDR3 is TGTGCCAGCAGCTCCCAGGACAGGGATGGCTACACCTTC. This gives the protein CASSSQDRDGYTF.

The rearrangement uses TRBV9 and TRBJ2-6; D is unclear. Trimming took off 0 bases at V and 0 bases at J, with 16 bases between the two ends. The length of the CDR3 is 19 residues. Germline V CDR1 and CDR2: SGDLS, YYNGEE. This chain's CDR3 is CASSVVSGRVHSGANVLTF. DNA of the CDR3: TGTGCCAGCAGCGTAGTGTCTGGACGGGTCCACTCTGGGGCCAACGTCCTGACTTTC. Full variable domain (outside the CDR3, taken from reference TRBV9 and TRBJ2-6): DSGVTQTPKHLITATGQRVTLRCSPRSGDLSVYWYQQSLDQGLQFLIQYYNGEERAKGNILERFSAQQFPDLHSELNLSSLELGDSALYFCASSVVSGRVHSGANVLTFGAGSRLTVL.

V and J are TRBV28 and TRBJ2-5; D tentatively fits TRBD1 or TRBD2 (5 bases each). Germline V gene data show CDR1 as MDHEN and CDR2 as SYDVKM. Trimming took off 4 bases at V and 5 bases at J, with 14 bases between the two ends. There are 14 residues in the CDR3. The chain's CDR3 is CASSSRGVRETQYF. The DNA for the CDR3 is TGTGCCAGCAGTTCGAGGGGAGTTAGGGAGACCCAGTACTTC.

CDR3 nucleotide sequence: TGCGCCAGCAGCCAGATAGGAAGAACGGGATCTGGAAACACCATATATTTT. This translates into CASSQIGRTGSGNTIYF. The V gene is TRBV4-1, the J gene TRBJ1-3, with unresolved D. The germline gives CDR1 MGHRA, CDR2 YSYEKL. The V end was cut by 3 bases, the J end by 1 base, with 16 bases between. CDR3 length: 17 amino acids.

The CDR3 coding sequence is TGTGCCAGCAGCTTGGTGGAGAGATCCATCTCTGGGGCCAACGTCCTGACTTTC. It encodes CASSLVERSISGANVLTF. The chain couples TRBV5-6 to TRBJ2-6; D is uncertain. Germline lookup yields CDR1 SGHDT and CDR2 YYEEEE. The CDR3 covers 18 residues. Trimming shortened V by 0 bases and J by 0 bases, and 13 bases separated the two germline ends. The complete variable domain, with remaining parts taken from reference TRBV5-6 and TRBJ2-6, reads DAGVTQSPTHLIKTRGQQVTLRCSPKSGHDTVSWYQQALGQGPQFIFQYYEEEERQRGNFPDRFSGHQFPNYSSELNVNALLLGDSALYLCASSLVERSISGANVLTFGAGSRLTVL.

The chain uses TRBV7-2 and TRBJ1-1; possibly TRBD1 for D (6 bases). V lost 5 bases, J lost 3 bases, and 16 bases lay in between. The CDR3 has 15 residues. Germline lookup yields CDR1 SGHTA and CDR2 FQGNSA. The CDR3: CASSPPSGAYTEAFF. The CDR3 nucleotides are TGTGCCAGCAGCCCCCCCTCGGGGGCCTACACTGAAGCTTTCTTT.

As regards this clonotype: Its ends do not fully match the called genes, so a read error is possible. V is TRBV6-2 or TRBV6-3 and J is TRBJ2-7; 11 bases line up with TRBD1. This CDR3 region has 15 residues. CDR1 is MNHEY, CDR2 SVGEGT, per germline. CDR3 DNA: TGTGCCAGCAGCCCCGACGGACAGGGGGCCTACGAGCAGTATTTC. Translating it yields CASSPDGQGAYEQYF.

On this clonotype: Given a much more abundant clone one base away, this may be a read error. The rearrangement links TRBV4-1 to TRBJ1-2; 12 nucleotides agree with TRBD1. Losses at the gene ends were 2 bases for V and 5 bases for J; bases not matched to a gene: 9. The germline CDR1 and CDR2 sequences are MGHRA and YSYEKL. The CDR3 runs 17 residues. CDR3 coding DNA: TGCGCCAGCAGCCAAAGGGACAGGGGGCGCGGGGGTTATGGCTACACCTTC. Translating gives CASSQRDRGRGGYGYTF.

V gene TRBV6-5 combines with J gene TRBJ1-6; D may be TRBD1 (5 bases). Germline lookup yields CDR1 MNHEY and CDR2 SVGAGI. Trimming cost V 5 bases and J 9 bases, with 11 bases left between them. The CDR3 consists of 13 residues. The CDR3 loop is CASSVGRASPLHF. The CDR3 DNA reads TGTGCCAGCAGTGTCGGCAGGGCTTCACCCCTCCACTTT.

As to this clonotype: The junction shows a germline mismatch at one end, possibly a read error. The chain recombines TRBV6-1 with TRBJ2-6; D tentatively fits TRBD1 or TRBD2 (6 bases each). CDR3 length: 17 amino acids. In germline, CDR1 is MNHNS, CDR2 SASEGT. The CDR3 spells CASSEGPGASGANVLTF. In DNA, the CDR3 is TGTGCTAGCAGTGAGGGCCCGGGGGCCTCTGGGGCCAACGTCCTGACTTTC.

The chain carries TRBV24-1 and TRBJ2-1; 12 bases line up with TRBD1. Germline V lookup: CDR1 KGHDR, CDR2 SFDVKD. The CDR3 is 16 amino acids. The J segment lost 6 bases and the V segment lost 4 bases, leaving 6 bases of the junction unmatched. The CDR3 sequence is CATSDEGQGAGNEQFF. The CDR3 region has the DNA TGTGCCACCAGTGACGAGGGACAGGGGGCGGGCAATGAGCAGTTCTTC.

Only a few counts were recorded for this clonotype. The chain recombines TRBV10-2 with TRBJ2-7; 9 bases agree with TRBD1. Germline CDR1 WSHSY, CDR2 SAAADI. Unmatched junction bases numbered 5, after V lost 3 bases and J lost 2 bases. The CDR3 spans 15 residues. The CDR3: CASSEQGAAAYEQYF. CDR3 DNA sequence: TGCGCCAGCAGTGAACAGGGGGCTGCCGCCTACGAGCAGTACTTC.

The rearrangement uses TRBV7-3 and TRBJ2-1; no clear D gene. The V end lost 3 bases, the J end lost 7 bases, and 10 bases lay between the germline ends. CDR3 length: 13 amino acids. Germline CDR1 and CDR2: SGHTA and FQGTGA. CDR3 in amino acids: CASSFSNSNEQFF. CDR3 in DNA: TGTGCCAGCAGCTTTTCTAATTCGAATGAGCAGTTCTTC.

The rearrangement uses TRBV20-1 and TRBJ1-5; no reliable D call. The CDR3 sequence is 13 residues long. Deletions cut 7 bases from V and 2 bases from J, with 12 bases between. Germline CDR1 reads DFQATT; CDR2 reads SNEGSKA (reference sequence). CDR3 loop: CSDTLDGNQPQHF. CDR3 nucleotides: TGCAGTGACACACTTGACGGCAATCAGCCCCAGCATTTT.

This clonotype was counted only a few times. V usage is TRBV6-6 and J usage is TRBJ2-7; D uncertain. This CDR3 contains 14 residues. The germline V and J ends were trimmed by 4 bases and 0 bases, with 10 bases remaining between them. Germline CDR1 is MNHNY and CDR2 is SVGAGI (reference sequence). The CDR3 region has the DNA TGTGCCAGCAGTTCAGCGATTGTCTCCTACGAGCAGTACTTC. This codes for CASSSAIVSYEQYF.

The chain joins TRBV6-6 to TRBJ1-1; D gene unclear. Germline-derived CDR1 and CDR2 are MNHNY and SVGAGI (reference sequence). V was cut by 5 bases and J by 0 bases, with 13 bases left in between. This CDR3 is built from 15 residues. The CDR3 DNA sequence: TGTGCCAGCAGTACCGGCCCGGGAATGAACACTGAAGCTTTCTTT. This gives the protein CASSTGPGMNTEAFF.

This clonotype came up a few times. This chain connects TRBV27 to TRBJ2-7; D not certain. Trimming took off 5 bases at V and 6 bases at J, with 20 bases between the two ends. Germline V gene sequence: CDR1 MNHEY, CDR2 SMNVEV (reference sequence). This CDR3 contains 15 residues. The CDR3 is CASSPPLGFRSEQYF. As DNA, the CDR3 is TGTGCCAGCAGTCCCCCCCTAGGGTTTCGTAGCGAGCAGTACTTC.

The J gene is TRBJ1-4, the V gene TRBV6-5, with 11 bases aligning to TRBD1. CDR1 is MNHEY, CDR2 SVGAGI, per germline. The CDR3 has 20 amino acids. The V and J ends lost 4 bases and 8 bases, in that order; junction bases with no gene match: 21. This CDR3 reads CASSSSFQPGQGGKGEKLFF. The CDR3 coding sequence is TGTGCCAGCAGTTCTTCATTTCAACCGGGACAGGGGGGGAAAGGAGAAAAACTGTTTTTT.